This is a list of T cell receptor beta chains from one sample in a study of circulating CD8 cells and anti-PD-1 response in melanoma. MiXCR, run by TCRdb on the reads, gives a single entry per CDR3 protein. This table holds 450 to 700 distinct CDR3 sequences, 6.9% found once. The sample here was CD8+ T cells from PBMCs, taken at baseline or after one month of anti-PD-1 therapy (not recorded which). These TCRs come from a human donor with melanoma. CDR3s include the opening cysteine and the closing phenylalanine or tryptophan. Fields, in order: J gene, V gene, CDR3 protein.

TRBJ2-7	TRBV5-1	CASRDTSGDTQYF
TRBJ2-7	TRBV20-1	CSAAFPGGGSYEQYF
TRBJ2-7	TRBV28	CASRDTGTGFYEQYF
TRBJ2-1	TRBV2	CASSDVSSYNEQFF
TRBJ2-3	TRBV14	CASSQDPSGGYTDTQYF
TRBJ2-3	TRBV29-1	CSVAETSGGAMGRDTQYF
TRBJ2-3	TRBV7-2	CASSLGGNTQYF
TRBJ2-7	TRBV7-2	CASSLPETSYEQYF
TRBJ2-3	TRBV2	CASRFGVGSDTQYF
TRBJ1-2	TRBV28	CASSLSRVDGYTF
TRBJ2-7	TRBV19	CASDPVSQAGEQYF
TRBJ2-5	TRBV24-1	CATSDHSDGGQETQYF
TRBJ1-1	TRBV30	CAWSVSGHTEAFF
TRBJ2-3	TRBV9	CASSPGPGGTDTQYF
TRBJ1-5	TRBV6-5	CASKAGSEQPQHF
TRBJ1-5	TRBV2	CASSYRDQPQHF
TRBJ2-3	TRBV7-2	CASRGSRSGASTDTQYF
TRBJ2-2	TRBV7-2	CASSSVQMVNTGELFF
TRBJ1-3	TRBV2	CASSESPSSGNTIYF
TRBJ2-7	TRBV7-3	CASIQPGQGVYEQYF
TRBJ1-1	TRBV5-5	CASSLGMNTEAFF
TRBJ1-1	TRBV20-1	CSASGGTDYEAFF
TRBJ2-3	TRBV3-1	CASEDYAADTQYF
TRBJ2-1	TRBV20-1	CSAHRTSGGNEQFF
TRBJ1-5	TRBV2	CASSQGFSNQPQHF